The text below deals with one T cell receptor beta chain. This clone was counted only a few times. Its binding antigen is unknown. No qualities accompany the bases; no much larger clone lies one base away. This entry is derived from a study of blood T cell repertoires in COVID-19 (dated by TCRdb to between 2020 and 2021). Looking at the study overall: Collaborator samples came from the United States, Italy and Spain and covered acute and convalescent phases of COVID-19. The samples were drawn from two sources: the first 160 participants of the ongoing ImmuneRACE study, and 950 to 1,500 subjects contributed by 6 global collaborators. Where available, HLA class I and class II types were taken from metadata supplied by the sample provider and were not determined by assay-based typing. The prospective study material was composed of cDNA or gDNA derived from T cells, B-cell-depleted T cells, or PBMCs. Nearly every sample came with metadata listing a de-identified subject ID, COVID-19 status, age in years and sex. Subjects who had been exposed to COVID-19, were actively infected with it, or had recovered from it provided the deeply sampled blood TCRbeta repertoires that made up the dataset. The repertoires were released in a freely available public database intended as a resource for research on the immune response to SARS-CoV-2.

TCRbeta CDR3 regions were amplified from genomic DNA by means of the immunoSEQ Assay, a bias-controlled multiplex PCR. As for the original processing: The number of nucleated cells in each sample was estimated by amplification of reference gene primers within the assay. To quantify the absolute abundance of each unique TCRbeta CDR3 rearrangement, sequence reads were collapsed and filtered. Productive Simpson clonality was computed per sample as the square root of Simpson's diversity index over productive rearrangements. TCRdb carries this immuneACCESS record with in-frame sequences only. Its versions omit some clonotypes, under half of them owing to an unresolved V gene in the studies checked, with the rest unexplained. The V and J calls and clone size come from that table; D and trimming were worked out from the DNA. This sample lists more than 150,000 clones; approximately 80% were detected once. The ten largest make up over 13% of the sample.

The paper as a whole reports these results and caveats: The quantity of clinical and demographic metadata differed by source and by participant and was supplied without curation.

Participants in the prospective study were enrolled through a virtual design, were aged roughly 18 to 100 years, and lived in fewer than 30 United States geographic areas. Cohort assignment in the prospective study relied on participant-reported clinical history from a screening survey and a study questionnaire. A participant counted as exposed if, within 2 weeks of entering the study, that participant had been in contact with someone who had a PCR-confirmed or clinician-diagnosed COVID-19 case. In the prospective study, whole blood, serum and a nasopharyngeal or oropharyngeal swab were collected from each participant by mobile phlebotomists. Over a roughly 2-month period, participants in the prospective study had the option of providing additional blood draws and questionnaires. Prospective study blood samples were shipped either frozen or at room temperature before DNA extraction. Relative to germline, V is 6 bases shorter and J is 5 bases shorter, with 13 bases between their ends. Sequences SQVTM (CDR1) and ANQGSEA (CDR2) are obtained from the germline V gene. The CDR3 covers 12 residues, taking in both the cysteine and the phenylalanine. Only the CDR3 region is kept as DNA, spanning 36 bases read in frame from base 1.

Source material: PBMCs or T cells enriched from blood (not recorded which). The clonotype comes from a man aged 55 to 70 who had been exposed to COVID-19. The sequence is built from TRBV29-1 and TRBJ1-1; TRBD1 is possibly the D segment (5 matching bases). The CDR3 amino acid sequence is: CSVHGGGTEAFF. The DNA sequence is given as TGCAGCGTACACGGGGGAGGGACTGAAGCTTTCTTT.